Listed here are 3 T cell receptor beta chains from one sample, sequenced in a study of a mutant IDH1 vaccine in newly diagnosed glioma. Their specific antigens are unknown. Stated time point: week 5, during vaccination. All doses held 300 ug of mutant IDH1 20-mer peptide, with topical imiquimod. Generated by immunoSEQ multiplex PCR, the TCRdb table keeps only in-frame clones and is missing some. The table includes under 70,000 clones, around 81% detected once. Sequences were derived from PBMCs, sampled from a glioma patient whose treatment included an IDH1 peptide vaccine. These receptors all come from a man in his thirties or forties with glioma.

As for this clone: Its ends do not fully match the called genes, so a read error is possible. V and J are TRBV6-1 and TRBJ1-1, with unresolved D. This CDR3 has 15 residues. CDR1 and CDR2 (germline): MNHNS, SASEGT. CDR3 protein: CASSEVLPRPLEAFF. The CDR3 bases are TGTGCCAGCAGCGAAGTCTTACCGCGCCCTCTCGAAGCTTTCTTT.

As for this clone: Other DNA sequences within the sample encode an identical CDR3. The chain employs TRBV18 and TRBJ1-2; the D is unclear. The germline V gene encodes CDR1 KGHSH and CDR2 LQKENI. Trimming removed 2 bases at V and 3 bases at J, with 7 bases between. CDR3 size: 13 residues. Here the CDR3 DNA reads TGTGCCAGCTCACCATGGGCCGACTATGGCTACACCTTC. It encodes CASSPWADYGYTF. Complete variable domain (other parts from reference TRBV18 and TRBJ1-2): NAGVMQNPRHLVRRRGQEARLRCSPMKGHSHVYWYRQLPEEGLKFMVYLQKENIIDESGMPKERFSAEFPKEGPSILRIQQVVRGDSAAYFCASSPWADYGYTFGSGTRLTVV.

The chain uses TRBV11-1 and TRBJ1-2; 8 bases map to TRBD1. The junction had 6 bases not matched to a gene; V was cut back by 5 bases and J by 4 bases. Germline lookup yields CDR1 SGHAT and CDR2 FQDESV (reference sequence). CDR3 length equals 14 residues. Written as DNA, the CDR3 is TGTGCCAGCAGCCGACAGGGGATGATCTATGGCTACACCTTC. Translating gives CASSRQGMIYGYTF.